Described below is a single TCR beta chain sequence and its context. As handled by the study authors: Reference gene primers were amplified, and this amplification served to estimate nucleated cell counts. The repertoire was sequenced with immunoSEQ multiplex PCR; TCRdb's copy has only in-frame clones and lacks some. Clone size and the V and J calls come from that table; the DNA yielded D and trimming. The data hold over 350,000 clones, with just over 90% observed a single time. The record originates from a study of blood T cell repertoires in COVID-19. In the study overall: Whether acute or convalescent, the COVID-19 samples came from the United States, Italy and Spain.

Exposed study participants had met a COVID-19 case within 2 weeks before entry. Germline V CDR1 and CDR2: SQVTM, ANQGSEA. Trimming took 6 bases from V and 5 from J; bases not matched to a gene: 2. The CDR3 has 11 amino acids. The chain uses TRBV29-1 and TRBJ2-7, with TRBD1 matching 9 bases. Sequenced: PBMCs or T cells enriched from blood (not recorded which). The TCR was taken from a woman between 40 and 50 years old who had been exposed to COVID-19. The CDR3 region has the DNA TGCAGCGTCCGGACAGGGGACGAGCAGTACTTC. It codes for CSVRTGDEQYF.